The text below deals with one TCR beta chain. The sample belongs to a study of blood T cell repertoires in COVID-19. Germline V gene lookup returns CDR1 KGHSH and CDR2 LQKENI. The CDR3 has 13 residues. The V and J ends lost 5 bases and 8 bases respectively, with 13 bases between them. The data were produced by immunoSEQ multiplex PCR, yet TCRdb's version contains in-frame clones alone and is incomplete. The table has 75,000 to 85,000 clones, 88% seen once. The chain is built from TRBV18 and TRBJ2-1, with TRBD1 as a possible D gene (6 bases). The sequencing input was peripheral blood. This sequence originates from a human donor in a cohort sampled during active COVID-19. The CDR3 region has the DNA TGTGCCAGCTCAGCGTTAGGGGGATATGAGCAGTTCTTC. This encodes CASSALGGYEQFF.